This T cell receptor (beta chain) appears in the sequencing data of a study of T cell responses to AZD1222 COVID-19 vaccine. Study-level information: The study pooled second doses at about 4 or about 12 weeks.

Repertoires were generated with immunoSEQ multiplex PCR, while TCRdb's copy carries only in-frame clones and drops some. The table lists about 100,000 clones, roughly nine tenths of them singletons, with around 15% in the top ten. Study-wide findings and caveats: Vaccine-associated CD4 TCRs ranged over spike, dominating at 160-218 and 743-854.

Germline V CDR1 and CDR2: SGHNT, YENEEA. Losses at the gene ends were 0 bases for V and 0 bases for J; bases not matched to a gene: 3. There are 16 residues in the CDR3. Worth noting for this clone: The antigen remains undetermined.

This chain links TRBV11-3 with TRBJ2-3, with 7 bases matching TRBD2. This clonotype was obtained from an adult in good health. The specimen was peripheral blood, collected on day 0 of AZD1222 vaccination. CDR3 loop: CASSLDQRGSTDTQYF. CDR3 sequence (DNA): TGTGCCAGCAGCTTAGACCAGCGGGGAAGCACAGATACGCAGTATTTT.